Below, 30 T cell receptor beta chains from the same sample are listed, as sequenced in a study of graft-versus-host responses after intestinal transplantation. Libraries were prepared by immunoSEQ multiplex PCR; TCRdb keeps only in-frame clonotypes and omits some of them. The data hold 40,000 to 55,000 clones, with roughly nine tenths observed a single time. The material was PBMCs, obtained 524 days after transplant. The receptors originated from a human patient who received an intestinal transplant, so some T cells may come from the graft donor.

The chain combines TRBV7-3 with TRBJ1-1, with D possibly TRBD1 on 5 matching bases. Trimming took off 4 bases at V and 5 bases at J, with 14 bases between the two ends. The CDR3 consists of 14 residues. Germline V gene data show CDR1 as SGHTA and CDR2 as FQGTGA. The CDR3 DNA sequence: TGTGCCAGCAGCTCCGGCGGGGGAGTAACTGAAGCTTTCTTT. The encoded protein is CASSSGGGVTEAFF.

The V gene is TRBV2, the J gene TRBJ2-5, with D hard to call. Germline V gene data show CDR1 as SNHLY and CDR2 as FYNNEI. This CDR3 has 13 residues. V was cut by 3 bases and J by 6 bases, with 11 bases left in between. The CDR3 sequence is CASSDEQKKTQYF. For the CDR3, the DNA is TGTGCCAGCAGTGACGAACAGAAAAAGACCCAGTACTTC. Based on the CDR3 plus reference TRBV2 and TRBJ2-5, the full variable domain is EPEVTQTPSHQVTQMGQEVILRCVPISNHLYFYWYRQILGQKVEFLVSFYNNEISEKSEIFDDQFSVERPDGSNFTLKIRSTKLEDSAMYFCASSDEQKKTQYFGPGTRLLVL.

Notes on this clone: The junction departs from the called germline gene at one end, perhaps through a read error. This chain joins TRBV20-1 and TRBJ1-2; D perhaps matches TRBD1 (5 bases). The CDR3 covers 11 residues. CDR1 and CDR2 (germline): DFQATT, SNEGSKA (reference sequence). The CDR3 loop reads CSATELRDVGW. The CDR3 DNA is TGCAGTGCTACCGAACTCAGGGACGTCGGGTGG.

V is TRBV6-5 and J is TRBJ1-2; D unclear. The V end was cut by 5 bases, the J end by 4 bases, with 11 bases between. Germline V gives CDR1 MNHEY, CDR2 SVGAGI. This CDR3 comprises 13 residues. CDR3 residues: CASSVSEVYGYTF. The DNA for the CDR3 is TGTGCCAGCAGTGTTTCAGAGGTCTATGGCTACACCTTC.

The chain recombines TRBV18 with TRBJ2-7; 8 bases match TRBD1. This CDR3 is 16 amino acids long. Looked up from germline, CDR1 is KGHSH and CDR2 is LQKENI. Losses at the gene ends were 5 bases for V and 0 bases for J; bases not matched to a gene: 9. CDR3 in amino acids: CASSSYRTGSSYEQYF. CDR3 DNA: TGTGCCAGCTCATCATACCGGACAGGGAGCTCCTACGAGCAGTACTTC.

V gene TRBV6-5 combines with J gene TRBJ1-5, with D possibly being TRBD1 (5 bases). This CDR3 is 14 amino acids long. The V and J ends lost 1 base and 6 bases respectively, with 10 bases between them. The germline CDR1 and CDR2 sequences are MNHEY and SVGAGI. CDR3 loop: CASSYYVGGQPQHF. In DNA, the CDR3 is TGTGCCAGCAGTTACTACGTGGGGGGTCAGCCCCAGCATTTT.

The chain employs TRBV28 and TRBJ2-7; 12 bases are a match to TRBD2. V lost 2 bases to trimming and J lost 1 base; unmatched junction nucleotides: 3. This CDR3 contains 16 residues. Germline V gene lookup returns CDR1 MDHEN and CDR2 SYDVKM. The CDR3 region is CASSLLAGGPSYEQYF. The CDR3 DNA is TGTGCCAGCAGTTTACTAGCGGGAGGGCCTTCCTACGAGCAGTACTTC.

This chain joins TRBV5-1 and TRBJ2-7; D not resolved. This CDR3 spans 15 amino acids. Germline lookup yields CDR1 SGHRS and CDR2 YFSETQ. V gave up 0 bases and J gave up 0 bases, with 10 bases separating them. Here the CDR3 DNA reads TGCGCCAGCAGCTTGGAATCCCGGATCTCCTACGAGCAGTACTTC. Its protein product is CASSLESRISYEQYF.

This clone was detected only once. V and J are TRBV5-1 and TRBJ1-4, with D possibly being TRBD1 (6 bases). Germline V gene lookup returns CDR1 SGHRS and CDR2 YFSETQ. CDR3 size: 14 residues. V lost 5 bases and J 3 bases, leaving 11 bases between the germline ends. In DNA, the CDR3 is TGCGCCAGCAGTTCGTCAGGGGCTAATGAAAAACTGTTTTTT. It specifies CASSSSGANEKLFF.

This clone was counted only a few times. CDR3 sequence (DNA): TGTGCCAGCAGTTTATTGGGGGGGCCGGATAGCAATCAGCCCCAGCATTTT. Amino acid sequence: CASSLLGGPDSNQPQHF. This sequence joins TRBV27 and TRBJ1-5; D might be TRBD1 (6 bases). Looked up from germline, CDR1 is MNHEY and CDR2 is SMNVEV (reference sequence). This CDR3 has 17 residues. Between the trimmed V and J ends, which lost 1 base and 0 bases, there was a span of 13 bases.

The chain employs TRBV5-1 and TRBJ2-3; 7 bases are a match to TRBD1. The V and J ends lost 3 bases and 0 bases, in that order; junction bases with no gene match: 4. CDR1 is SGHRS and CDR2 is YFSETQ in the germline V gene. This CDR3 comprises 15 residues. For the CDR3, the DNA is TGCGCCAGCAGCTCGACAGGGTCTAGCACAGATACGCAGTATTTT. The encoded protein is CASSSTGSSTDTQYF.

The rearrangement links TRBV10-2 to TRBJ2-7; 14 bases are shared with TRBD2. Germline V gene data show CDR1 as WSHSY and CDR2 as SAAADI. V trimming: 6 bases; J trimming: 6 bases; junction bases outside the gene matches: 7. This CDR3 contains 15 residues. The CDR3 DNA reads TGCGCCAGCAGAACTCCGGGACTAGCGGGAGTCGAGCAGTACTTC. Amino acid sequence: CASRTPGLAGVEQYF.

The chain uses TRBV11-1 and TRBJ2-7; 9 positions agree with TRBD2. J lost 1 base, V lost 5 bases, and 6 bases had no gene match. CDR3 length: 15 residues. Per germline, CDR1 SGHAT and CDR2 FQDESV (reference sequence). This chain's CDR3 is CASSSSAGGSYEQYF. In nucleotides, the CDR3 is TGTGCCAGCAGCAGTTCAGCGGGAGGATCCTACGAGCAGTACTTC.

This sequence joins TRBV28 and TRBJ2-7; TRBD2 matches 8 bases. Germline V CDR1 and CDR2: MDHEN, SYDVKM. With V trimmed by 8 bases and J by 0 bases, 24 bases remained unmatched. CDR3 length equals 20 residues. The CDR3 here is CASSSFRRREDHSSSYEQYF. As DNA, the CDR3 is TGTGCCAGCTCTTCTTTCCGTCGGCGGGAGGATCATTCGAGCTCCTACGAGCAGTACTTC. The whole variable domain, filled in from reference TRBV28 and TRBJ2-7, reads DVKVTQSSRYLVKRTGEKVFLECVQDMDHENMFWYRQDPGLGLRLIYFSYDVKMKEKGDIPEGYSVSREKKERFSLILESASTNQTSMYLCASSSFRRREDHSSSYEQYFGPGTRLTVT.

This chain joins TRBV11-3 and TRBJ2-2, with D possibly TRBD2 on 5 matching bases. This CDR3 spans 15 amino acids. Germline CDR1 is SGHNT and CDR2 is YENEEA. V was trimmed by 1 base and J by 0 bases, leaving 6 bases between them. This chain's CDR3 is CASSLGGTNTGELFF. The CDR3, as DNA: TGTGCCAGCAGCTTAGGAGGGACGAACACCGGGGAGCTGTTTTTT.

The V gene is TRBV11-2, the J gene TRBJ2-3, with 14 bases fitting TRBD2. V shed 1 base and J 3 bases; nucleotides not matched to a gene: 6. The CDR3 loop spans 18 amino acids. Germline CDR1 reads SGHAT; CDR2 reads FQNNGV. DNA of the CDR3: TGTGCCAGCAGCTTAGTGGGGACTAGCGGGAGTGGAACAGATACGCAGTATTTT. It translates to CASSLVGTSGSGTDTQYF.

The chain's CDR3 is CASSYPGLGLGNEQFF. The CDR3 coding sequence is TGTGCCAGCAGTTACCCGGGACTAGGCCTGGGGAATGAGCAGTTCTTC. The rearrangement uses TRBV6-6 and TRBJ2-1, with TRBD2 identical over 8 bases. After removal of 2 bases from V and 7 bases from J, the junction contained 10 bases not matched to a gene. Germline CDR1 reads MNHNY; CDR2 reads SVGAGI (reference sequence). This CDR3 region has 16 residues.

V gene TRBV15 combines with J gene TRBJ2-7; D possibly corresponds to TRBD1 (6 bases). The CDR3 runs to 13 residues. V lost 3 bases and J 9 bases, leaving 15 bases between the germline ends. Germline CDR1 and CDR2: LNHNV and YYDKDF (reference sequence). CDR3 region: CATSSAAGDAQYF. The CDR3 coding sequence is TGTGCCACCAGCAGTGCAGCAGGGGATGCGCAGTACTTC.

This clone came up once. CDR3 coding DNA: TGTGCCAGCCGAACTAGCGGGAGTAGTTATGAGCAGTTCTTC. Its protein is CASRTSGSSYEQFF. The V and J genes are TRBV19 and TRBJ2-1; 11 bases align to TRBD2. CDR1 and CDR2 (germline): LNHDA, SQIVND (reference sequence). The V gene end was trimmed by 9 bases and the J gene end by 8 bases; junction bases not matched to a gene: 9. The length of the CDR3 is 14 residues.

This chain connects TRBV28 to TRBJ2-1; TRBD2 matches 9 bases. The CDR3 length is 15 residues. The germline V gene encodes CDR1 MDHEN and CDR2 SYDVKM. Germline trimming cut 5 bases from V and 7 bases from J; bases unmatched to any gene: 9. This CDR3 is CASSLPTSGQNEQFF. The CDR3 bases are TGTGCCAGCAGTCTCCCAACTAGCGGGCAAAATGAGCAGTTCTTC.

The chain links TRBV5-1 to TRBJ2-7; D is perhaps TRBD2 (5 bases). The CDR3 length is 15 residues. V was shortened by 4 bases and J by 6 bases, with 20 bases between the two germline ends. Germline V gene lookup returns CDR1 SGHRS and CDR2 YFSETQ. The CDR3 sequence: CASSPLGRTHLEQYF. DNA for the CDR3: TGCGCCAGCAGCCCCTTGGGCCGGACTCACCTCGAGCAGTACTTC.

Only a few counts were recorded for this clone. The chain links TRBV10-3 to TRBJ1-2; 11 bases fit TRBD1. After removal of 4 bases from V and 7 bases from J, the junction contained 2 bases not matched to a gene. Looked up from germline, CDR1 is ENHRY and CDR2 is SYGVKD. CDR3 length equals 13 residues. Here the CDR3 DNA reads TGTGCCATCAGTGCCGGGACAGGGGGTGGCTACACCTTC. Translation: CAISAGTGGGYTF.

CDR3 nucleotide sequence: TGTGCCATCAGTCTATCGGGCTTAGATACTGAAGCTTTCTTT. Encoded protein: CAISLSGLDTEAFF. The chain couples TRBV10-3 to TRBJ1-1; D unresolved. Germline CDR1 reads ENHRY; CDR2 reads SYGVKD. This CDR3 comprises 14 residues. Trimming removed 5 bases at V and 5 bases at J, with 15 bases between.

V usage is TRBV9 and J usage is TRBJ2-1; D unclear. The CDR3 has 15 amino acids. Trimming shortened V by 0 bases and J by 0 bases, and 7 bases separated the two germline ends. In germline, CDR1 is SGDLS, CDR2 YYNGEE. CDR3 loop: CASSVDSSSYNEQFF. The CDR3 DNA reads TGTGCCAGCAGCGTAGACTCGAGCTCCTACAATGAGCAGTTCTTC.

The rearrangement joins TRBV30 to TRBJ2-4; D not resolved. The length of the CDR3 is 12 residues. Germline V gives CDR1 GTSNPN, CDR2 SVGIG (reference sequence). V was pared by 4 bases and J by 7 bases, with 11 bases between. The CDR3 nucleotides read TGTGCCTGGAATTCCCAAGGCAACATTCAGTACTTC. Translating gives CAWNSQGNIQYF. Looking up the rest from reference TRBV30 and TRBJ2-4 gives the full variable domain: SQTIHQWPATLVQPVGSPLSLECTVEGTSNPNLYWYRQAAGRGLQLLFYSVGIGQISSEVPQNLSASRPQDRQFILSSKKLLLSDSGFYLCAWNSQGNIQYFGAGTRLSVL.

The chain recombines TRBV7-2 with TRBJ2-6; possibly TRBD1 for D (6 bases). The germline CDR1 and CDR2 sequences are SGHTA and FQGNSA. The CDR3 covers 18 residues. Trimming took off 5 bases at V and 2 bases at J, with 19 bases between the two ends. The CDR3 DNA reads TGTGCCAGCAGCCTCCGGGACATTACCTCAACTGGGGCCAACGTCCTGACTTTC. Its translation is CASSLRDITSTGANVLTF.

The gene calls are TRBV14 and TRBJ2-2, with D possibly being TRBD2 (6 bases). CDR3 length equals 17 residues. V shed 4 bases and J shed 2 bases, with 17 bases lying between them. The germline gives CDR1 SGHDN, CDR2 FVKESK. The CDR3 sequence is CASSPGIGGANTGELFF. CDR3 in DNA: TGTGCCAGCAGCCCCGGAATCGGGGGTGCTAACACCGGGGAGCTGTTTTTT.

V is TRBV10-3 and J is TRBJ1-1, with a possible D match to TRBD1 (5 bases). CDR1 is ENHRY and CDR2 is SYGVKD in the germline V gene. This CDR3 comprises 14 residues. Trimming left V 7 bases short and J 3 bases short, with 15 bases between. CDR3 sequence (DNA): TGTGCCATCACCTCGAGGGGAGGGGACACTGAAGCTTTCTTT. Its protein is CAITSRGGDTEAFF.

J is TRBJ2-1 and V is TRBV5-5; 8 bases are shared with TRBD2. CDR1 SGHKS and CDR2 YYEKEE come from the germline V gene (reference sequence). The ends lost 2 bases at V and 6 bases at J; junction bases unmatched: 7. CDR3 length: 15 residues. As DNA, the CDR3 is TGTGCCAGCAGCTTAGAGGCGGGAGGATTCAATGAGCAGTTCTTC. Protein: CASSLEAGGFNEQFF. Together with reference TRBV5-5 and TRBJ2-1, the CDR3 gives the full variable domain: DAGVTQSPTHLIKTRGQQVTLRCSPISGHKSVSWYQQVLGQGPQFIFQYYEKEERGRGNFPDRFSARQFPNYSSELNVNALLLGDSALYLCASSLEAGGFNEQFFGPGTRLTVL.

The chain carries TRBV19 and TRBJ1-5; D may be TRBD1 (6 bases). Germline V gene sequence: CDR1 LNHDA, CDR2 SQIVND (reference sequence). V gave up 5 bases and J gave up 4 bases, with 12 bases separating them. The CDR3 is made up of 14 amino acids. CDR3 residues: CASSGKGGNQPQHF. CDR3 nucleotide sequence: TGTGCCAGTAGTGGAAAAGGGGGGAATCAGCCCCAGCATTTT.